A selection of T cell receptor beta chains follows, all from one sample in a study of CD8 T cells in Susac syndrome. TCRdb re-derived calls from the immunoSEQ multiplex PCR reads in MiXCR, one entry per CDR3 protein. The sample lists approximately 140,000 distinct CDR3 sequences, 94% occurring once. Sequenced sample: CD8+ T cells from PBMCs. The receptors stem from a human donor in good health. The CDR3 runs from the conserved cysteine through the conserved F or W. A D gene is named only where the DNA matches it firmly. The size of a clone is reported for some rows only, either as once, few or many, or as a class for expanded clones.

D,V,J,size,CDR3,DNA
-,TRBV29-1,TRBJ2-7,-,CSVAHPQGGYEQYF,TGCAGCGTTGCACACCCCCAGGGGGGCTACGAGCAGTACTTC
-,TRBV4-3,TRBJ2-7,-,CASSPRPGSLAYEQYF,TGCGCCAGCAGCCCTAGACCGGGGTCTCTCGCCTACGAGCAGTACTTC
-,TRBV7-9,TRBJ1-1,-,CASSFTSTEAFF,TGTGCCAGCAGCTTTACAAGCACTGAAGCTTTCTTT
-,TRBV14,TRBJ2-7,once,CASSPGLRDEQYF,TGTGCCAGCAGCCCGGGACTCCGGGACGAGCAGTACTTC
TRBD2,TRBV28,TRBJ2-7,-,CASSLPGLAPEQYF,TGTGCCAGCAGTCTACCGGGACTAGCACCCGAGCAGTACTTC
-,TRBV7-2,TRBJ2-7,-,CASSTGQFFYEQYF,TGTGCCAGCAGCACCGGACAGTTTTTCTACGAGCAGTACTTC
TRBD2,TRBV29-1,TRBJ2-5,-,CSVSWEGLAGGLGETQYF,TGCAGCGTCAGTTGGGAAGGACTAGCGGGAGGGTTAGGGGAGACCCAGTACTTC
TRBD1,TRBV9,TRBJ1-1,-,CASSARTGVNTEAFF,TGTGCCAGCAGCGCAAGGACAGGGGTGAACACTGAAGCTTTCTTT
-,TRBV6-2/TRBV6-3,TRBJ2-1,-,CASRGKGAYNEQFF,TGTGCCAGCAGAGGGAAGGGGGCCTACAATGAGCAGTTCTTC
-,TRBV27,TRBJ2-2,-,CASSLRTGELFF,TGTGCCAGCAGTTTGAGGACCGGGGAGCTGTTTTTT
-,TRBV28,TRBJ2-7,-,CASKWDIGSYEQYF,TGTGCCAGCAAATGGGACATCGGCTCCTACGAGCAGTACTTC
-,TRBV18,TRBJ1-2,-,CASSPPSANYGYTF,TGTGCCAGCTCACCACCATCGGCCAACTATGGCTACACCTTC
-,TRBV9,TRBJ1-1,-,CASSVATSRGVNTEAFF,TGTGCCAGCAGCGTAGCTACCTCTCGAGGGGTGAACACTGAAGCTTTCTTT
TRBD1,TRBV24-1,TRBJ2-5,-,CATGTGDETQYF,TGTGCCACCGGGACAGGGGACGAGACCCAGTACTTC
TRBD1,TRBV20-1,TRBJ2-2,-,CSAQDRAPGELFF,TGCAGTGCTCAGGACAGGGCCCCCGGGGAGCTGTTTTTT
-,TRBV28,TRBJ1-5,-,CASSWADPQPQHF,TGTGCCAGCAGTTGGGCGGATCCACAGCCCCAGCATTTT
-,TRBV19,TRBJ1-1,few,CASTPGTEAFF,TGTGCCAGTACCCCGGGCACTGAAGCTTTCTTT
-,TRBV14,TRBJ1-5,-,CASSQDGGNQPQHF,TGTGCCAGCAGCCAAGATGGGGGCAATCAGCCCCAGCATTTT
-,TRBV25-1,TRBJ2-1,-,CASTRREGGEQFF,TGTGCCAGCACCCGAAGAGAGGGAGGTGAGCAGTTCTTC
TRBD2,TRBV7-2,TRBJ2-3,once,CASSSLAGVRTDTQYF,TGTGCCAGCAGCTCCCTAGCGGGAGTGCGCACAGATACGCAGTATTTT
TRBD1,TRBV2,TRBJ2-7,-,CASLSGTGNSYEQYF,TGTGCCAGCCTCTCCGGGACAGGGAATTCCTACGAGCAGTACTTC
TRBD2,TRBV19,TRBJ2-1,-,CASSPWTSLGNEQFF,TGTGCCAGTAGTCCCTGGACTAGCCTAGGTAATGAGCAGTTCTTC
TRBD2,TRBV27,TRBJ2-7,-,CASSLSAPSGRAAYEQYF,TGTGCCAGCAGTTTATCGGCTCCTTCCGGGAGGGCCGCCTACGAGCAGTACTTC
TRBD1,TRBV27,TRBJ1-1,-,CASSLLPRQGNTEAFF,TGTGCCAGCAGTCTTCTTCCGAGACAGGGAAACACTGAAGCTTTCTTT
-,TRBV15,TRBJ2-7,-,CATSTPDTGGAHEQYF,TGTGCCACCAGCACCCCCGACACGGGGGGCGCACACGAGCAGTACTTC
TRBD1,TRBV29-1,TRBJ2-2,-,CSVDSGTGNTGELFF,TGCAGCGTTGATTCAGGGACAGGGAACACCGGGGAGCTGTTTTTT
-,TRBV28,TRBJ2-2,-,CASIHPAENTGELFF,TGTGCCAGCATCCACCCAGCGGAGAACACCGGGGAGCTGTTTTTT
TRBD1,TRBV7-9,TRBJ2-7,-,CASSLETGQGTHEQYF,TGTGCCAGCAGCTTAGAGACCGGACAGGGAACCCACGAGCAGTACTTC
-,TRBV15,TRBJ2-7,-,CATSAGRGYEQYF,TGTGCCACCAGCGCCGGACGGGGCTACGAGCAGTACTTC
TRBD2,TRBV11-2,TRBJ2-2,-,CASSLTSGGTGELFF,TGTGCCAGCAGCTTGACTAGCGGAGGGACCGGGGAGCTGTTTTTT
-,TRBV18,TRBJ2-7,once,CASSPSGYNYEQYF,TGTGCCAGCTCACCTTCCGGATATAACTACGAGCAGTACTTC
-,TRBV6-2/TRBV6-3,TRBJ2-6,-,CASSYGTGANVLTF,TGTGCCAGCAGTTACGGGACGGGGGCCAACGTCCTGACTTTC
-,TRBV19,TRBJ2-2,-,CASSIGAGTLAGELFF,TGTGCCAGTAGTATAGGGGCGGGTACCTTAGCCGGGGAGCTGTTTTTT
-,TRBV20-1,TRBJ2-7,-,CSASGGRGYEQYF,TGCAGTGCTAGCGGTGGGAGAGGGTACGAGCAGTACTTC
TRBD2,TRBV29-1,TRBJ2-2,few,CSVEKIAGRDTGELFF,TGCAGCGTTGAGAAAATAGCGGGGAGGGACACCGGGGAGCTGTTTTTT
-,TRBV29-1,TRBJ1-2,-,CSVDTGKNGYTF,TGCAGCGTCGACACAGGGAAAAATGGCTACACCTTC
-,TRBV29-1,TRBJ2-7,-,CSVWLTSYEQYF,TGCAGCGTGTGGCTGACCTCCTACGAGCAGTACTTC
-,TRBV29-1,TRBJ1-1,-,CSVEAGENTEAFF,TGCAGCGTTGAAGCCGGCGAGAACACTGAAGCTTTCTTT
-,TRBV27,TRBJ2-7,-,CASSLWNQEQYF,TGTGCCAGCAGTTTATGGAACCAAGAGCAGTACTTC
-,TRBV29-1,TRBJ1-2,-,CSVEAASNYGYTF,TGCAGCGTTGAGGCAGCATCTAACTATGGCTACACCTTC
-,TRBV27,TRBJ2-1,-,CASSWNGNSEQFF,TGTGCCAGCAGTTGGAACGGCAACTCCGAGCAGTTCTTC
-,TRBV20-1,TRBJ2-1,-,CSARVETYNEQFF,TGCAGTGCTAGAGTAGAGACCTACAATGAGCAGTTCTTC
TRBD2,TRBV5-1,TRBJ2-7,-,CASSLLSSGTAEQYF,TGCGCCAGCAGCTTGCTTTCTAGCGGGACAGCCGAGCAGTACTTC
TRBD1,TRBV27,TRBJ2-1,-,CASSRQGVINEQFF,TGTGCCAGCAGTAGACAGGGGGTTATCAATGAGCAGTTCTTC
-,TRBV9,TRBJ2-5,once,CASSEPPQETQYF,TGTGCCAGCAGCGAGCCCCCCCAAGAGACCCAGTACTTC
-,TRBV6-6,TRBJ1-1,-,CASSPGMLNTEAFF,TGTGCCAGCAGCCCCGGCATGCTGAACACTGAAGCTTTCTTT
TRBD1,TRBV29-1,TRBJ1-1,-,CSVDWGQGNTEAFF,TGCAGCGTTGATTGGGGACAGGGGAACACTGAAGCTTTCTTT
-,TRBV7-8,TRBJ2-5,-,CASSLAFGAEETQYF,TGTGCCAGCAGCTTAGCATTTGGGGCCGAAGAGACCCAGTACTTC
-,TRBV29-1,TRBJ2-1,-,CSVELSLRTEQFF,TGCAGCGTTGAACTTTCGCTCAGGACTGAGCAGTTCTTC
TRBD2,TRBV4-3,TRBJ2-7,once,CASSQTGTSNQYF,TGCGCCAGCAGCCAAACCGGGACTAGCAACCAGTACTTC
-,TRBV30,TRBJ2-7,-,CAWSRGYEQYF,TGTGCCTGGAGCAGGGGCTACGAGCAGTACTTC
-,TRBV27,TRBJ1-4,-,CASSIFAQGTEKLFF,TGTGCCAGCAGTATATTCGCTCAGGGGACTGAAAAACTGTTTTTT